The 23 T cell receptor beta chains presented below share a single source sample, sequenced in a study of blood T cells in healthy people across ages. The authors ran a second PCR of roughly 6 to 11 cycles using a sample-barcoded 5' primer and a J-beta primer mix. TCRdb passed the 5' RACE reads through MiXCR, listing each CDR3 protein once. This table has roughly 730,000 distinct CDR3 sequences, 56% appearing once. What was sequenced was blood. Source of these receptors: a middle-aged man in good health.

This clonotype was counted at least ten times. The J gene is TRBJ2-7, the V gene TRBV7-9; possibly TRBD2 for D (5 bases). The CDR3 loop spans 13 amino acids. V dropped 1 base and J dropped 2 bases, with 6 bases sitting between them. CDR1 is SEHNR, CDR2 FQNEAQ, per germline (reference sequence). CDR3 nucleotide sequence: TGTGCCAGCAGCTTAGACGGGACCTACGAGCAGTACTTC. This sequence encodes CASSLDGTYEQYF.

The chain is built from TRBV20-1 and TRBJ2-3, with a weak D call TRBD2 (7 bases). Trimming took 7 bases from V and 2 from J, leaving 13 bases between them. Germline CDR1 is DFQATT and CDR2 is SNEGSKA (reference sequence). This CDR3 contains 13 residues. In DNA, the CDR3 is TGCAGTGGCCTAGGGGGGGCCACAGATACGCAGTATTTT. Translated, it gives CSGLGGATDTQYF.

The CDR3 loop is CASSHPTWYNEQFF. The CDR3 bases are TGTGCCAGCAGCCACCCGACTTGGTACAATGAGCAGTTCTTC. The chain recombines TRBV7-9 with TRBJ2-1, with D hard to call. This CDR3 contains 14 residues. The germline V gene has CDR1 SEHNR and CDR2 FQNEAQ (reference sequence). Trimming shortened V by 5 bases and J by 4 bases, and 12 bases separated the two germline ends.

This chain joins TRBV20-1 and TRBJ2-1; the D gene is possibly TRBD1 (7 bases). The CDR3 is 14 residues long. Trimming pared 3 bases from V and 4 bases from J, leaving 13 bases between. From germline, CDR1 is DFQATT and CDR2 SNEGSKA (reference sequence). CDR3 in DNA: TGCAGTGCTAGCTATCAGGGGGGATACAATGAGCAGTTCTTC. It yields the protein CSASYQGGYNEQFF.

The sample holds one count of this clonotype. The gene calls are TRBV27 and TRBJ2-1; no clear D. The J call could be wrong; TRBJ2-7 is a better fit for the DNA end. The germline gives CDR1 MNHEY, CDR2 SMNVEV (reference sequence). The CDR3 has 15 residues. The CDR3 DNA reads as TGTGCCAGCAGTTTATTATTAAGGAGCTACAATGGGCAGTACTTC. Its translation is CASSLLLRSYNGQYF.

J is TRBJ1-4 and V is TRBV7-2; no clear D gene. The CDR3 contains 16 residues. V lost 5 bases, J lost 0 bases, and 13 bases lay in between. CDR1 SGHTA and CDR2 FQGNSA come from the germline V gene. The DNA for the CDR3 is TGTGCCAGCAGCCTTAAGCGAGTGGCAACTAATGAAAAACTGTTTTTT. Its translation is CASSLKRVATNEKLFF.

The CDR3 bases are TGCAGTGCTAGATACGAGCGAATAGAGGGCTACAATGAGCAGTTCTTC. It yields the protein CSARYERIEGYNEQFF. This chain connects TRBV20-1 to TRBJ2-1, with D possibly matching TRBD2 (5 bases). Germline V CDR1 and CDR2: DFQATT, SNEGSKA (reference sequence). There are 16 residues in the CDR3. V dropped 2 bases and J dropped 3 bases, with 17 bases sitting between them.

CDR3 amino acids: CASSPGQGSYIQYF. The CDR3 bases are TGTGCCAGCAGTCCGGGACAGGGGAGTTACATTCAGTACTTC. This rearrangement joins TRBV6-6 to TRBJ2-7, with TRBD1 identical over 10 bases. The J call is uncertain, as TRBJ2-4 better fits the DNA end. Germline-derived CDR1 and CDR2 are MNHNY and SVGAGI (reference sequence). The CDR3 runs 14 residues.

This chain uses TRBV28 with TRBJ2-1; 7 bases line up with TRBD2. The trim removed 7 bases at V and 4 bases at J, leaving 7 bases unmatched. The germline CDR1 and CDR2 sequences are MDHEN and SYDVKM. The CDR3 spans 14 residues. The CDR3 is CASILASGYNEQFF. Here the CDR3 DNA reads TGTGCCAGCATCCTCGCTAGCGGTTACAATGAGCAGTTCTTC. The variable domain in full, completed from reference TRBV28 and TRBJ2-1, reads DVKVTQSSRYLVKRTGEKVFLECVQDMDHENMFWYRQDPGLGLRLIYFSYDVKMKEKGDIPEGYSVSREKKERFSLILESASTNQTSMYLCASILASGYNEQFFGPGTRLTVL.

This clonotype was seen only a few times. As DNA, the CDR3 is TGTGCCAGCAGTTTAACGGGCTACAGAATAGATCAGCCCCAGCATTTT. Its protein product is CASSLTGYRIDQPQHF. The chain has TRBV27 and TRBJ1-5; D is undetermined. Deletions cut 2 bases from V and 5 bases from J, with 16 bases between. The CDR3 covers 16 residues. Germline CDR1 is MNHEY and CDR2 is SMNVEV (reference sequence).

Turning to this clonotype: This could be a read error, since a much larger clone is one nucleotide away. V is TRBV10-3 and J is TRBJ1-4, with 9 bases matching TRBD1. The CDR3 has 14 amino acids. CDR1 is ENHRY and CDR2 is SYGVKD in the germline V gene. CDR3 amino acids: CAIKRDRDNKKLFF. The DNA of the CDR3 is TGTGCCATCAAAAGGGACAGGGATAATAAAAAACTGTTTTTT.

The chain employs TRBV10-3 and TRBJ2-4, with 8 bases that match TRBD2. The last part of the DNA fits TRBJ2-7 better; the J call may be wrong. The CDR3 loop spans 13 amino acids. The V gene's germline CDR1 is ENHRY and CDR2 SYGVKD. The chain's CDR3 is CAISGTGGYEQYF. The CDR3 DNA is TGTGCCATCAGTGGTACGGGAGGGTACGAGCAGTACTTC.

J is TRBJ2-7 and V is TRBV12-3 or TRBV12-4; the D gene could be TRBD1 or TRBD2 (7 bases each). V shed 6 bases and J shed 8 bases, with 20 bases lying between them. The CDR3 has 14 residues. In DNA form, the CDR3 reads TGTGCCAGCAGCCAGGGGGGGGGCATTGGGAAGCAGTACTTC. Translated, it gives CASSQGGGIGKQYF.

V and J are TRBV12-3 or TRBV12-4 and TRBJ2-5; 7 bases fit TRBD1. The DNA end is more similar to TRBJ2-7, so the J call may be wrong. The CDR3 is made up of 16 amino acids. Here the CDR3 reads CASSLGSAGGRYEQYF. The DNA for the CDR3 is TGTGCCAGCAGTTTAGGGTCTGCAGGGGGACGATACGAGCAGTACTTC.

The chain is built from TRBV27 and TRBJ1-2; no firm D call. There are 15 residues in the CDR3. The V gene's germline CDR1 is MNHEY and CDR2 SMNVEV (reference sequence). V gave up 1 base and J gave up 4 bases, with 13 bases separating them. CDR3 protein: CASSLFRAYLYGYTF. The CDR3 DNA is TGTGCCAGCAGTTTATTCCGGGCGTATCTCTATGGCTACACCTTC.

This clonotype was seen a few times. This chain links TRBV9 with TRBJ2-3; 9 bases are a match to TRBD2. The trim removed 3 bases at V and 6 bases at J, leaving 11 bases unmatched. The CDR3 contains 16 residues. Germline loops: CDR1 SGDLS, CDR2 YYNGEE. CDR3 nucleotides: TGTGCCAGCAGCGCCTTAGATAGCGGGGGATCGGATACGCAGTATTTT. Amino acid sequence: CASSALDSGGSDTQYF. Together with reference TRBV9 and TRBJ2-3, the CDR3 gives the full variable domain: DSGVTQTPKHLITATGQRVTLRCSPRSGDLSVYWYQQSLDQGLQFLIQYYNGEERAKGNILERFSAQQFPDLHSELNLSSLELGDSALYFCASSALDSGGSDTQYFGPGTRLTVL.

This sequence joins TRBV11-2 and TRBJ2-3, with 9 bases identical to TRBD2. J gave up 0 bases and V 1 base, and 5 bases lay outside the gene matches. CDR3 length equals 17 residues. Germline V gene data show CDR1 as SGHAT and CDR2 as FQNNGV. For the CDR3, the DNA is TGTGCCAGCAGCTTAGTCCCTACTAGCGGGAGCACAGATACGCAGTATTTT. Protein sequence: CASSLVPTSGSTDTQYF.

The gene calls are TRBV4-1 and TRBJ2-3; D remains ambiguous. CDR1 and CDR2 from the germline V gene are MGHRA and YSYEKL. The length of the CDR3 is 13 residues. V lost 2 bases to trimming and J lost 3 bases, with 6 bases between them. The chain's CDR3 is CASSQTKTDTQYF. CDR3 in DNA: TGCGCCAGCAGCCAAACAAAGACAGATACGCAGTATTTT.

The V call is TRBV7-2, the J call TRBJ2-5; 7 positions match TRBD2. Germline loops: CDR1 SGHTA, CDR2 FQGNSA. V trimming: 6 bases; J trimming: 2 bases; junction bases outside the gene matches: 9. CDR3 size: 15 residues. CDR3 DNA: TGTGCCAGCAGGTACCAACTAGCGTCTCAAGAGACCCAGTACTTC. Translated: CASRYQLASQETQYF.

The chain combines TRBV6-4 with TRBJ2-6; D may be TRBD1 or TRBD2 (5 bases each). This CDR3 is 17 amino acids long. Per the germline V gene, CDR1 is MRHNA and CDR2 is SNTAGT. Trimming removed 6 bases from V and 0 bases from J, with 15 bases in between. This chain's CDR3 is CASSPSGPGSGANVLTF. In DNA, the CDR3 is TGTGCCAGCAGCCCGTCGGGACCGGGCTCTGGGGCCAACGTCCTGACTTTC.

This clonotype has only a few counts. V is TRBV12-3 or TRBV12-4 and J is TRBJ1-2; 10 bases are shared with TRBD1. This CDR3 has 18 residues. J gave up 5 bases and V 5 bases, and 17 bases lay outside the gene matches. CDR3 protein: CASSLPGDRGAIDYGYTF. The CDR3 DNA is TGTGCCAGCAGTCTACCCGGGGACAGGGGCGCTATCGATTATGGCTACACCTTC.

DNA of the CDR3: TGTGCCAGCAGCAAATCCCAAGAGACCCAGTACTTC. Amino acid sequence: CASSKSQETQYF. The chain has TRBV9 and TRBJ2-5, with D unresolved. Germline values: CDR1 SGDLS, CDR2 YYNGEE. The CDR3 is made up of 12 amino acids. V lost 4 bases and J lost 1, with 5 bases in between.

The chain carries TRBV6-2 or TRBV6-3 and TRBJ2-5; D gene unclear. Germline loops: CDR1 MNHEY, CDR2 SVGEGT. This CDR3 region has 13 residues. V shed 6 bases and J shed 0 bases, with 8 bases lying between them. CDR3 DNA: TGTGCCAGCAGCCCTAAGTACCAAGAGACCCAGTACTTC. Amino acids: CASSPKYQETQYF.